One TCR beta chain is described in this entry. TCRdb independently ran MiXCR on the 5' RACE reads; one entry per CDR3 protein. The table lists 60,000 to 75,000 distinct CDR3 sequences, under 20% of them singletons. These data belong to a study of T cells of healthy individuals. The CDR3 loop spans 11 amino acids. V gave up 3 bases and J gave up 8 bases, with 5 bases separating them. Per the germline V gene, CDR1 is PRHDT and CDR2 is FYEKMQ (reference sequence). The rearrangement joins TRBV13 to TRBJ2-1; D call uncertain. This TCR was recovered from a human donor in good health. This chain's CDR3 is CASSFQDEQFF. The CDR3 DNA follows: TGTGCCAGCAGCTTTCAAGATGAGCAGTTCTTC. Using reference TRBV13 and TRBJ2-1 for the parts outside the CDR3, the full variable domain is AAGVIQSPRHLIKEKRETATLKCYPIPRHDTVYWYQQGPGQDPQFLISFYEKMQSDKGSIPDRFSAQQFSDYHSELNMSSLELGDSALYFCASSFQDEQFFGPGTRLTVL.